This T cell receptor (beta chain) was documented in a study of T-cell reconstitution after alpha-beta-depleted transplantation in children. The TCRbeta library was prepared with unique molecular identifiers. TCRdb processed the PCR reads anew with MiXCR; each CDR3 protein has one entry. The sample records roughly 500,000 distinct CDR3 sequences, 30% to 35% being singletons. Specimen: PBMCs from the stem cell graft donor, collected from the stem cell graft. The TCR sequence derives from a human donor who donated a stem cell graft to a child with aplastic anemia.

The CDR3 DNA reads as TGTGCCAGCAGCGTTAAGGACCCGGGACTAGTTGTCTACGAGCAGTACGTC. Translation: CASSVKDPGLVVYEQYV. V gene TRBV9 combines with J gene TRBJ2-7; TRBD2 aligns across 8 bases. V trimming: 2 bases; J trimming: 3 bases; junction bases outside the gene matches: 13. Germline lookup yields CDR1 SGDLS and CDR2 YYNGEE. This CDR3 contains 17 residues.